Listed here is a single T cell receptor beta chain. These data originate in a study of cytomegalovirus exposure and HLA in healthy donors. The germline gives CDR1 SGHRS, CDR2 YFSETQ. V trimming: 0 bases; J trimming: 1 base; junction bases outside the gene matches: 7. The CDR3 extends over 18 amino acids. Assay used: immunoSEQ multiplex PCR; TCRdb lists only in-frame clones, some missing. The data hold 90,000 to 150,000 clones, with approximately 87% observed a single time. This TCR derives from a woman aged 18 to 35 in good health and CMV-seropositive. The sample consisted of PBMCs. The rearrangement uses TRBV5-1 and TRBJ2-6; the match to TRBD1 covers 7 bases. The CDR3 loop reads CASSLAQGVLSGANVLTF. CDR3 DNA: TGCGCCAGCAGCTTGGCCCAGGGGGTATTGTCTGGGGCCAACGTCCTGACTTTC.